Sequencing of this T cell receptor (beta chain) was carried out in a study of blood T cell repertoires in COVID-19. Study as a whole: Samples came from the United States, Italy and Spain, spanning acute and convalescent COVID-19. From T cells, B-cell-depleted T cells, or PBMCs came the material, which was cDNA or gDNA.

V lost 6 bases and J lost 1; bases outside the gene matches: 5. The length of the CDR3 is 13 residues. Germline loops: CDR1 SQVTM, CDR2 ANQGSEA. TCRdb's copy holds only in-frame clones and misses some; the assay was immunoSEQ multiplex PCR. Among some 120,000 clones listed, 70% to 80% were seen once. The sample taken for sequencing was peripheral blood. This TCR was sampled from a man aged 35 to 55 with active or convalescent COVID-19. The chain couples TRBV29-1 to TRBJ1-1; 7 bases line up with TRBD1. The CDR3 region has the DNA TGCAGCGTCCACAGGGGTACGAACACTGAAGCTTTCTTT. Protein product: CSVHRGTNTEAFF.